The source of this T cell receptor beta chain is a study of a mutant IDH1 vaccine in newly diagnosed glioma. The protocol was immunoSEQ multiplex PCR, while the TCRdb copy is restricted to in-frame clones and leaves out a portion. The sample includes tens of thousands of clones, about four fifths of them seen just once. Specified time point: baseline, week 1 (first vaccination visit). Specified treatment: pre-vaccination baseline after standard-of-care therapy. This TCR came from a man in his fifties with glioma. This sample comprised PBMCs, obtained from a glioma patient treated with radiotherapy, temozolomide or both.

Written as DNA, the CDR3 is TGTGCCAGCAGCTTTCAGGGGTACGAGCAGTACTTC. Translation gives CASSFQGYEQYF. The V call is TRBV5-4, the J call TRBJ2-7, with D perhaps TRBD1 (6 bases). V lost 2 bases to trimming and J lost 4 bases, with 7 bases between them. Per germline, CDR1 SGHNT and CDR2 YYREEE (reference sequence). The length of the CDR3 is 12 residues.